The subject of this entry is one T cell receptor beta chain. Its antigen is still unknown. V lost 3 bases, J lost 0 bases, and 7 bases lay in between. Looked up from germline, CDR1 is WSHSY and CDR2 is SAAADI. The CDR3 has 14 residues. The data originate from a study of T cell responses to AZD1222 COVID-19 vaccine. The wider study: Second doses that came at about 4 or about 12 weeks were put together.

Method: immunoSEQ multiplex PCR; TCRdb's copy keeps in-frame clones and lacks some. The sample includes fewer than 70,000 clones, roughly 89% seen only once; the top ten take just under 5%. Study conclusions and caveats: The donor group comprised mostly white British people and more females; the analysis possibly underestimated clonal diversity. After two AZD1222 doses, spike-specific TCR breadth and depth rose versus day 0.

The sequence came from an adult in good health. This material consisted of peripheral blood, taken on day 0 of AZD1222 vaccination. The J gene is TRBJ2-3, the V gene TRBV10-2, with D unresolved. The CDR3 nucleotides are TGCGCCAGCAGTGAATGGGGTAGCACAGATACGCAGTATTTT. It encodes CASSEWGSTDTQYF.